This T cell receptor (beta chain) is from a study of shared clonotypes between healthy human individuals. Germline lookup yields CDR1 DFQATT and CDR2 SNEGSKA (reference sequence). V was clipped by 8 bases and J by 8 bases, with 15 bases between them. CDR3 length equals 11 residues. The protocol was immunoSEQ multiplex PCR, while the TCRdb copy is restricted to in-frame clones and leaves out a portion. The table lists roughly 2.5 million clones, around 90% of them singletons. This clonotype originated in a man aged 18 to 29 in good health. This chain joins TRBV20-1 and TRBJ1-2; D not resolved. Sequencing was done on a sample of naive CD4+ T cells sorted from blood. Described subset: CD45RA+ positively selected. The CDR3 region is CSLDDNGGYTF. The DNA of the CDR3 is TGCAGTTTAGACGACAATGGGGGCTACACCTTC.